Each of the 27 T cell receptor beta chains below was sequenced from the same sample in a study of CD8+ T cells in alopecia areata. Indicated treatment: oral pan-JAK inhibitor, 5-10 mg twice daily. TCR sequencing used cDNA made by reverse transcription of extracted RNA. Only in-frame clones appear in the TCRdb table, and some are missing; sequencing was by immunoSEQ multiplex PCR. Among roughly 190,000 clones, 60% were seen once, and the ten largest hold approximately 1%. This specimen was CD4+ T cells sorted from blood, taken at week 24, from a patient treated with tofacitinib. These receptors all come from a human donor with alopecia areata.

The genes are TRBV4-3 and TRBJ1-6; D is uncertain. The CDR3 spans 15 residues. Trimming stripped 0 bases from V and 8 bases from J, with 11 bases between. Per the germline V gene, CDR1 is LGHNA and CDR2 is YSLEER. CDR3 sequence reads: CASSQDRTVDSPLHF. The CDR3 nucleotides are TGCGCCAGCAGCCAAGATCGGACGGTAGATTCACCCCTCCACTTT.

This clone has only a few counts. The genes are TRBV5-1 and TRBJ1-3, with D unresolved. V gave up 0 bases and J gave up 7 bases, with 8 bases separating them. Germline loops: CDR1 SGHRS, CDR2 YFSETQ. This CDR3 is 13 amino acids long. CDR3 amino acids: CASSLDGSNTIYF. In DNA, the CDR3 is TGCGCCAGCAGCTTGGACGGTTCCAACACCATATATTTT.

The chain carries TRBV30 and TRBJ1-6; a possible D gene is TRBD1 (5 bases). There are 17 residues in the CDR3. The germline CDR1 and CDR2 sequences are GTSNPN and SVGIG (reference sequence). The germline V and J ends were trimmed by 2 bases and 4 bases, with 18 bases remaining between them. CDR3 bases: TGTGCCTGGAGTCCTAAAACCGAGGGGTCGTATAATTCACCCCTCCACTTT. Amino acids: CAWSPKTEGSYNSPLHF.

The chain is built from TRBV29-1 and TRBJ1-5, with D possibly being TRBD1 (5 bases). Germline V gives CDR1 SQVTM, CDR2 ANQGSEA. Trimming removed 0 bases from V and 6 bases from J, with 9 bases in between. The CDR3 runs to 13 residues. The CDR3 protein is CSVEEGATQPQHF. CDR3 sequence (DNA): TGCAGCGTTGAAGAAGGGGCTACTCAGCCCCAGCATTTT.

The V and J genes are TRBV30 and TRBJ1-1; tentative D call: TRBD1 (5 bases). Germline V gene sequence: CDR1 GTSNPN, CDR2 SVGIG (reference sequence). CDR3 size: 14 residues. Trimming pared 8 bases from V and 5 bases from J, leaving 21 bases between. The CDR3 reads CAAFPGGGWTEAFF. In nucleotides, the CDR3 is TGTGCCGCCTTCCCCGGGGGTGGCTGGACTGAAGCTTTCTTT.

The V and J genes are TRBV2 and TRBJ1-1; D is ambiguous. Trimming took off 4 bases at V and 1 base at J, with 7 bases between the two ends. The CDR3 has 13 residues. Germline-derived CDR1 and CDR2 are SNHLY and FYNNEI. CDR3 coding DNA: TGTGCCAGCAGTGCAACTTGGAACACTGAAGCTTTCTTT. Its protein is CASSATWNTEAFF.

The chain carries TRBV30 and TRBJ1-1; D not resolved. In germline, CDR1 is GTSNPN, CDR2 SVGIG (reference sequence). This CDR3 contains 13 residues. V was pared by 0 bases and J by 11 bases, with 16 bases between. The CDR3 DNA sequence: TGTGCCTGGAGTGTGAACACAGCCTTGAGTGCTTTCTTT. This encodes CAWSVNTALSAFF.

The chain recombines TRBV20-1 with TRBJ2-3; D is undetermined. Trimming removed 6 bases at V and 6 bases at J, with 7 bases between. Germline V gives CDR1 DFQATT, CDR2 SNEGSKA (reference sequence). The CDR3 covers 10 residues. CDR3 sequence: CSAVLDTQYF. The CDR3 DNA follows: TGCAGTGCGGTGTTGGATACGCAGTATTTT.

The chain recombines TRBV4-1 with TRBJ2-7, with TRBD2 matching 7 bases. This CDR3 comprises 16 residues. J gave up 5 bases and V 4 bases, and 14 bases lay outside the gene matches. Per the germline V gene, CDR1 is MGHRA and CDR2 is YSYEKL. The CDR3, as DNA: TGCGCCAGCAGCCTTTCAGAAGCGCGGGGAGGGGACGAGCAGTACTTC. Protein sequence: CASSLSEARGGDEQYF.

V is TRBV7-2 and J is TRBJ2-5; TRBD2 is a possible D gene (6 bases). This CDR3 has 12 residues. The germline V gene encodes CDR1 SGHTA and CDR2 FQGNSA. V was shortened by 2 bases and J by 6 bases, with 7 bases between the two germline ends. The CDR3 DNA reads as TGTGCCAGCAGCTTACGGGGGAAGACCCAGTACTTC. As protein: CASSLRGKTQYF.

The chain has TRBV20-1 and TRBJ2-3; D remains unclear. CDR1 and CDR2 (germline): DFQATT, SNEGSKA (reference sequence). Trimming removed 7 bases from V and 5 bases from J, with 10 bases in between. This CDR3 region has 11 residues. The CDR3 DNA is TGCAGTGTCCGGCTTGAAGATACGCAGTATTTT. Translation gives CSVRLEDTQYF.

This chain uses TRBV5-1 with TRBJ1-1; no definite D call. This CDR3 is built from 15 residues. Trimming cost V 0 bases and J 3 bases, with 12 bases left between them. CDR1 is SGHRS, CDR2 YFSETQ, per germline. The CDR3 region is CASSLEAIRDTEAFF. In DNA, the CDR3 is TGCGCCAGCAGCTTGGAGGCGATTAGGGACACTGAAGCTTTCTTT.

This chain connects TRBV30 to TRBJ2-7; TRBD1 aligns across 8 bases. Germline V gives CDR1 GTSNPN, CDR2 SVGIG (reference sequence). With V trimmed by 7 bases and J by 3 bases, 8 bases remained unmatched. CDR3 length: 13 residues. The CDR3 reads CALNPGGRYEQYF. CDR3 in DNA: TGTGCCTTGAATCCAGGGGGCCGCTACGAGCAGTACTTC.

Only a few counts were recorded for this clone. The chain is built from TRBV25-1 and TRBJ1-2, with D possibly matching TRBD1 (5 bases). The CDR3 length is 12 residues. Germline loops: CDR1 MGHDK, CDR2 SYGVNS. V lost 8 bases and J lost 2, with 9 bases in between. This CDR3 is CASSQANYGYTF. DNA of the CDR3: TGTGCCAGCTCACAGGCAAACTATGGCTACACCTTC.

This clone was observed at least ten times. The J gene is TRBJ2-5, the V gene TRBV4-3; D might be TRBD1 (7 bases). This CDR3 has 17 residues. Germline CDR1 LGHNA, CDR2 YSLEER. Trimming removed 2 bases from V and 4 bases from J, with 20 bases in between. DNA for the CDR3: TGCGCCAGCAGCCAATGGGACGGGGGCAGGGGGGTAGAGACCCAGTACTTC. Its translation: CASSQWDGGRGVETQYF.

This CDR3 reads CSARPPSGGRNEQFF. The CDR3 DNA follows: TGCAGCGCCAGACCACCCTCCGGCGGGCGCAATGAGCAGTTCTTC. The rearrangement joins TRBV29-1 to TRBJ2-1, with D possibly being TRBD2 (5 bases). This CDR3 is built from 15 residues. V lost 7 bases, J lost 6 bases, and 22 bases lay in between. CDR1 is SQVTM and CDR2 is ANQGSEA in the germline V gene.

The V gene is TRBV5-1, the J gene TRBJ2-5, with 8 bases aligning to TRBD1. The CDR3 loop spans 18 amino acids. Germline CDR1 reads SGHRS; CDR2 reads YFSETQ. Trimming at V came to 4 bases and at J to 5 bases, leaving 19 bases not matched to a gene. In DNA, the CDR3 is TGCGCCAGCAGCCCGACGTACCCCGGACAGGGTGGGAAGGAGACCCAGTACTTC. Its protein product is CASSPTYPGQGGKETQYF.

A single count supports this clone. The chain is built from TRBV6-5 and TRBJ1-5; the match to TRBD1 covers 8 bases. Germline CDR1 reads MNHEY; CDR2 reads SVGAGI. The CDR3 has 14 residues. V shed 4 bases, J shed 5 bases, and the junction held 4 bases outside the gene matches. CDR3 region: CASSLTGGHQPQHF. CDR3 DNA sequence: TGTGCCAGCAGTTTAACAGGGGGTCATCAGCCCCAGCATTTT.

The rearrangement joins TRBV29-1 to TRBJ1-4, with 7 bases identical to TRBD1. Germline CDR1 SQVTM, CDR2 ANQGSEA. The CDR3 totals 15 residues. V trimming: 7 bases; J trimming: 5 bases; junction bases outside the gene matches: 13. CDR3 amino acids: CSAGTGTARNEKLFF. CDR3 nucleotide sequence: TGCAGCGCAGGAACCGGGACAGCACGAAATGAAAAACTGTTTTTT.

This chain joins TRBV29-1 and TRBJ1-1; unclear D gene. The CDR3 sequence is 14 residues long. Germline V gene data show CDR1 as SQVTM and CDR2 as ANQGSEA. V lost 4 bases to trimming and J lost 1 base, with 13 bases between them. DNA for the CDR3: TGCAGCGTTGCACGGTCCAGTGGGAACACTGAAGCTTTCTTT. This encodes CSVARSSGNTEAFF.

This clone was detected only a few times. V is TRBV9 and J is TRBJ1-2; D is undetermined. Looked up from germline, CDR1 is SGDLS and CDR2 is YYNGEE. Trimming stripped 2 bases from V and 3 bases from J, with 8 bases between. The CDR3 length is 13 residues. CDR3 in DNA: TGTGCCAGCAGCGTGGACGGTGACTATGGCTACACCTTC. Protein sequence: CASSVDGDYGYTF.

This clone has more than one count but fewer than ten. The CDR3 DNA reads TGTGCCAGCAGCCTTCAGAGACAGGGTCGGAATTCACCCCTCCACTTT. Its translation: CASSLQRQGRNSPLHF. V is TRBV7-2 and J is TRBJ1-6, with 7 nucleotides matching TRBD1. Trimming removed 5 bases from V and 7 bases from J; junction bases left unmatched: 11. CDR1 and CDR2 from the germline V gene are SGHTA and FQGNSA. This CDR3 has 16 residues.

The sample holds a few counts of this clone. The CDR3 here is CAWARQSMNTEAFF. The CDR3 bases are TGTGCCTGGGCTAGACAGTCCATGAACACTGAAGCTTTCTTT. The J gene is TRBJ1-1, the V gene TRBV30; D is perhaps TRBD1 (5 bases). Trimming left V 5 bases short and J 0 bases short, with 13 bases between. There are 14 residues in the CDR3. Germline V CDR1 and CDR2: GTSNPN, SVGIG (reference sequence).

The chain is built from TRBV4-3 and TRBJ2-6, with 7 bases identical to TRBD1. Germline-derived CDR1 and CDR2 are LGHNA and YSLEER. Unmatched junction bases numbered 8, after V lost 0 bases and J lost 0 bases. CDR3 length: 19 residues. The CDR3 sequence is CASSQDGVAGGSGANVLTF. The CDR3 bases are TGCGCCAGCAGCCAAGATGGGGTGGCAGGGGGCTCTGGGGCCAACGTCCTGACTTTC.

This chain connects TRBV2 to TRBJ1-5, with D unclear. The CDR3 has 13 residues. The V and J ends lost 10 bases and 10 bases respectively, with 20 bases between them. CDR1 is SNHLY, CDR2 FYNNEI, per germline. This CDR3 is CATSSGNSVPQHF. CDR3 nucleotides: TGTGCCACCAGCAGTGGGAATAGTGTTCCCCAGCATTTT.

This chain links TRBV29-1 with TRBJ1-2, with unresolved D. This CDR3 is 16 amino acids long. Germline-derived CDR1 and CDR2 are SQVTM and ANQGSEA. V was pared by 0 bases and J by 0 bases, with 14 bases between. The CDR3 nucleotides read TGCAGCGTTGAAGATCGGGTTCTGGGGTCTAACTATGGCTACACCTTC. Its translation is CSVEDRVLGSNYGYTF.

This clone came up once. The chain joins TRBV7-2 to TRBJ2-5, with 12 bases that match TRBD2. CDR1 and CDR2 (germline): SGHTA, FQGNSA. The CDR3 runs 17 residues. Trimming took 10 bases from V and 4 from J; bases not matched to a gene: 16. CDR3 amino acids: CAIPRASGGAFRETQYF. In DNA form, the CDR3 reads TGTGCCATTCCACGGGCTAGCGGGGGGGCTTTTCGAGAGACCCAGTACTTC.